The clone carrying this TCR beta chain was seen only a few times. The data were taken from a study of blood T cell repertoires in COVID-19. Overall study context: Researchers got acute and convalescent COVID-19 samples from the United States, Italy and Spain. In each case, the material was cDNA or gDNA derived from T cells, B-cell-depleted T cells, or PBMCs.

Authors' methods: Nucleated cell counts were estimated from reference gene primer amplification. Libraries were prepared by immunoSEQ multiplex PCR; TCRdb keeps only in-frame clonotypes and omits some of them. The V and J calls and the clone size are those of that table, but D and trimming were determined from the DNA. Among 100,000 or so clones listed, about 80% were seen once. V lost 4 bases and J 10 bases, leaving 31 bases between the germline ends. The germline V gene encodes CDR1 MDHEN and CDR2 SYDVKM. The CDR3 totals 18 residues. The material sequenced was peripheral blood. This TCR was recovered from a man at least 80 years old with acute or convalescent COVID-19. The gene calls are TRBV28 and TRBJ1-1; tentative D call: TRBD1 (5 bases). The chain's CDR3 is CASSSLSAIFRGAGGAFF. Written as DNA, the CDR3 is TGTGCCAGCAGTTCCTTATCTGCCATCTTTAGGGGCGCCGGTGGAGCTTTCTTT. The full variable domain, rest sourced from reference TRBV28 and TRBJ1-1, is DVKVTQSSRYLVKRTGEKVFLECVQDMDHENMFWYRQDPGLGLRLIYFSYDVKMKEKGDIPEGYSVSREKKERFSLILESASTNQTSMYLCASSSLSAIFRGAGGAFFGQGTRLTVV.